The sample holds many counts of the clone carrying this T cell receptor (beta chain). The antigen is unknown. This specimen comes from a study of response to subunit inactivated influenza vaccine. There are 14 residues in the CDR3. V lost 6 bases and J 7 bases, leaving 13 bases between the germline ends. Study-wide results and limits: The authors proposed limited new T cell recruitment per seasonal influenza vaccination.

A single record per CDR3 protein comes from TCRdb applying MiXCR to the RT-PCR reads. The sample lists 530,000 or so distinct CDR3 sequences; 25% were seen once. Sequenced material: CD4+ T cells sorted from PBMCs, taken roughly 5 days after vaccination. The TCR comes from a man in his fifties or sixties who received an inactivated influenza vaccine. The rearrangement joins TRBV12-3 or TRBV12-4 to TRBJ1-6; D is possibly TRBD1 (5 bases). The CDR3 loop is CASSSGAQNSPLHF. The DNA of the CDR3 is TGTGCCAGCAGCTCCGGGGCCCAGAATTCACCCCTCCACTTT.